The 26 T cell receptor beta chains below all came from one sample that was sequenced in a study of PD-1 blockade in classical Hodgkin lymphoma. Described time point: cycle 4 day 1 (C4D1), after less than seven weeks of nivolumab. Every patient had relapsed following autologous stem cell transplantation, and cohorts differed in brentuximab vedotin exposure. Produced via immunoSEQ multiplex PCR; TCRdb's table is partial and in-frame only. Of about 64,000 clones listed, approximately 90% are singletons. This specimen consisted of peripheral blood mononuclear cells (PBMCs), obtained before the fourth cycle of nivolumab. The receptor set was obtained from a human donor with classical Hodgkin lymphoma.

The chain recombines TRBV5-1 with TRBJ2-5; D may correspond to TRBD1 or TRBD2 (5 bases each). The germline V gene encodes CDR1 SGHRS and CDR2 YFSETQ. CDR3 length: 13 amino acids. V lost 4 bases to trimming and J lost 5 bases, with 12 bases between them. For the CDR3, the DNA is TGCGCCAGCAGCATGGGACCGCTGGAGACCCAGTACTTC. Protein sequence: CASSMGPLETQYF.

The chain couples TRBV4-1 to TRBJ1-6; TRBD1 matches at 8 bases. CDR1 is MGHRA and CDR2 is YSYEKL in the germline V gene. The CDR3 consists of 13 residues. With V trimmed by 4 bases and J by 14 bases, 7 bases remained unmatched. CDR3 nucleotides: TGCGCCAGCAGCCCCCGGACAGGGCTAACCCTCCACTTT. It translates to CASSPRTGLTLHF.

The chain recombines TRBV7-2 with TRBJ2-2; TRBD2 aligns across 14 bases. CDR1 and CDR2 from the germline V gene are SGHTA and FQGNSA. V dropped 1 base and J dropped 7; count of bases not matched to a gene: 8. The CDR3 spans 18 residues. CDR3 nucleotides: TGTGCCAGCAGCTTAGGTCCGACTAGCGGGGGGGCCAGCGGGGAGCTGTTTTTT. Protein product: CASSLGPTSGGASGELFF.

This rearrangement joins TRBV13 to TRBJ2-3; D remains ambiguous. V dropped 4 bases and J dropped 5 bases, with 7 bases sitting between them. This CDR3 region has 12 residues. Germline assignment: CDR1 PRHDT and CDR2 FYEKMQ (reference sequence). The CDR3 DNA reads TGTGCCAGCAGCTGGTGGGGAGATACGCAGTATTTT. Its protein product is CASSWWGDTQYF.

V is TRBV5-4 and J is TRBJ2-7, with D unclear. V was pared by 0 bases and J by 4 bases, with 8 bases between. Germline V CDR1 and CDR2: SGHNT, YYREEE (reference sequence). The CDR3 loop spans 13 amino acids. CDR3 coding DNA: TGTGCCAGCAGCTTGGAGCCACGGTACGAGCAGTACTTC. It is translated as CASSLEPRYEQYF.

This sequence joins TRBV5-1 and TRBJ2-7; 7 bases line up with TRBD2. The length of the CDR3 is 14 residues. Looked up from germline, CDR1 is SGHRS and CDR2 is YFSETQ. Trimming removed 4 bases from V and 0 bases from J; junction bases left unmatched: 4. This chain's CDR3 is CASSPASGSYEQYF. CDR3 bases: TGCGCCAGCAGCCCGGCTAGCGGCTCCTACGAGCAGTACTTC.

This clone was seen only once. The chain joins TRBV7-3 to TRBJ2-1; 8 nucleotides align to TRBD1. There are 16 residues in the CDR3. Germline V gives CDR1 SGHTA, CDR2 FQGTGA. V dropped 5 bases and J dropped 4; count of bases not matched to a gene: 10. CDR3 DNA: TGTGCCAGCAGCCGATGGCCCACAGGGGGGTACAATGAGCAGTTCTTC. It encodes CASSRWPTGGYNEQFF. The variable domain in full, completed from reference TRBV7-3 and TRBJ2-1, reads GAGVSQTPSNKVTEKGKYVELRCDPISGHTALYWYRQSLGQGPEFLIYFQGTGAADDSGLPNDRFFAVRPEGSVSTLKIQRTERGDSAVYLCASSRWPTGGYNEQFFGPGTRLTVL.

The chain employs TRBV5-5 and TRBJ1-1; D is undetermined. The CDR3 has 15 residues. Trimming took off 4 bases at V and 3 bases at J, with 16 bases between the two ends. Germline V gene sequence: CDR1 SGHKS, CDR2 YYEKEE (reference sequence). The CDR3 spells CASSLRHRLDTEAFF. Here the CDR3 DNA reads TGTGCCAGCAGCCTTAGACACCGTTTGGACACTGAAGCTTTCTTT.

The chain carries TRBV9 and TRBJ1-2, with TRBD1 matching over 10 bases. Germline V lookup: CDR1 SGDLS, CDR2 YYNGEE. The CDR3 is made up of 15 amino acids. Trimming cost V 4 bases and J 5 bases; bases outside gene matches: 8. CDR3 sequence (DNA): TGTGCCAGCAGCTCTGCCGGGACAGGGGATTATGGCTACACCTTC. This sequence encodes CASSSAGTGDYGYTF.

The rearrangement links TRBV11-3 to TRBJ2-3, with 8 bases aligning to TRBD2. Per the germline V gene, CDR1 is SGHNT and CDR2 is YENEEA. The trim removed 6 bases at V and 5 bases at J, leaving 10 bases unmatched. This CDR3 has 15 residues. This CDR3 reads CASSPGREEGDTQYF. The CDR3 DNA follows: TGTGCCAGCAGTCCGGGGCGGGAGGAGGGAGATACGCAGTATTTT.

This chain connects TRBV28 to TRBJ2-1, with 9 bases fitting TRBD2. The CDR3 length is 15 residues. The germline CDR1 and CDR2 sequences are MDHEN and SYDVKM. J gave up 5 bases and V 6 bases, and 8 bases lay outside the gene matches. In DNA form, the CDR3 reads TGTGCCAGCAGGGATAAGACTAGCGGACACAATGAGCAGTTCTTC. It encodes CASRDKTSGHNEQFF.

This chain joins TRBV18 and TRBJ1-5; 8 bases are shared with TRBD1. The CDR3 runs 16 residues. The V and J ends lost 3 bases and 3 bases, in that order; junction bases with no gene match: 7. Germline values: CDR1 KGHSH, CDR2 LQKENI. CDR3 loop: CASSPEQGADNQPQHF. The CDR3 bases are TGTGCCAGCTCACCGGAGCAGGGGGCCGACAATCAGCCCCAGCATTTT.

The chain joins TRBV20-1 to TRBJ1-6; no firm D call. Trimming removed 6 bases from V and 9 bases from J, with 9 bases in between. The CDR3 is 11 amino acids. The germline gives CDR1 DFQATT, CDR2 SNEGSKA (reference sequence). The CDR3 DNA sequence: TGCAGTGCCCATGACTCTTCACCCCTCCACTTT. This gives the protein CSAHDSSPLHF.

The CDR3 loop is CASSYRGLGNTIYF. DNA of the CDR3: TGTGCCAGCAGCTACAGGGGGCTAGGAAACACCATATATTTT. The V gene is TRBV28, the J gene TRBJ1-3, with TRBD1 matching over 9 bases. Losses at the gene ends were 6 bases for V and 4 bases for J; bases not matched to a gene: 4. Germline V gives CDR1 MDHEN, CDR2 SYDVKM. This CDR3 region has 14 residues.

The genes are TRBV28 and TRBJ2-7, with TRBD2 matching 12 bases. The CDR3 runs to 15 residues. The germline V gene has CDR1 MDHEN and CDR2 SYDVKM. Losses at the gene ends were 5 bases for V and 8 bases for J; bases not matched to a gene: 10. The CDR3 nucleotides are TGTGCCAGCAGTCCCCGGCTAGCGGGGGGGCCTCAGCAGTACTTC. Translated: CASSPRLAGGPQQYF.

V gene TRBV28 combines with J gene TRBJ1-5, with D possibly being TRBD1 (6 bases). The length of the CDR3 is 16 residues. Trimming removed 6 bases from V and 0 bases from J, with 15 bases in between. The V gene's germline CDR1 is MDHEN and CDR2 SYDVKM. CDR3 protein: CASSWGGPYSNQPQHF. Here the CDR3 DNA reads TGTGCCAGCAGCTGGGGGGGCCCCTATAGCAATCAGCCCCAGCATTTT.

J is TRBJ1-1 and V is TRBV7-9; 8 nucleotides agree with TRBD1. The CDR3 is 15 residues long. Germline V gene data show CDR1 as SEHNR and CDR2 as FQNEAQ (reference sequence). V shed 5 bases and J 11 bases; nucleotides not matched to a gene: 16. The CDR3 region is CASSRASGGRSSAFF. In nucleotides, the CDR3 is TGTGCCAGCAGCCGCGCCTCAGGGGGCAGAAGCTCTGCTTTCTTT.

In this sample, this clone turned up once. This rearrangement joins TRBV19 to TRBJ1-5; D ambiguous. Trimming cost V 6 bases and J 3 bases, with 12 bases left between them. The CDR3 loop spans 14 amino acids. Germline V gene lookup returns CDR1 LNHDA and CDR2 SQIVND (reference sequence). The CDR3 DNA follows: TGTGCCAGTAGATGGGCGGGATCCAATCAGCCCCAGCATTTT. Translating it yields CASRWAGSNQPQHF.

The genes are TRBV30 and TRBJ1-3; D gene unclear. CDR3 length: 14 amino acids. From germline, CDR1 is GTSNPN and CDR2 SVGIG (reference sequence). Trimming removed 0 bases at V and 2 bases at J, with 8 bases between. This chain's CDR3 is CAWSVGSPGNTIYF. Written as DNA, the CDR3 is TGTGCCTGGAGTGTTGGCAGCCCTGGAAACACCATATATTTT.

The rearrangement uses TRBV18 and TRBJ2-4; D is unclear. Looked up from germline, CDR1 is KGHSH and CDR2 is LQKENI. This CDR3 region has 15 residues. The V end was cut by 2 bases, the J end by 5 bases, with 13 bases between. CDR3 sequence: CASSPGPGPENIQYF. CDR3 DNA: TGTGCCAGCTCACCAGGGCCGGGCCCGGAAAACATTCAGTACTTC.

As DNA, the CDR3 is TGTGCCAGCAGCTTGAACGTAGGGGCTACCGTGGCGATGAACACTGAAGCTTTCTTT. This codes for CASSLNVGATVAMNTEAFF. This sequence joins TRBV5-4 and TRBJ1-1, with D tentatively TRBD1 (5 bases). This CDR3 spans 19 amino acids. CDR1 SGHNT and CDR2 YYREEE come from the germline V gene (reference sequence). Trimming took 1 base from V and 0 from J, leaving 22 bases between them.

This chain joins TRBV7-9 and TRBJ1-1; D possibly corresponds to TRBD1 (6 bases). The germline CDR1 and CDR2 sequences are SEHNR and FQNEAQ (reference sequence). Trimming left V 3 bases short and J 0 bases short, with 11 bases between. The CDR3 totals 15 residues. CDR3 in amino acids: CASSLGDTLNTEAFF. CDR3 in DNA: TGTGCCAGCAGCTTGGGGGACACCTTGAACACTGAAGCTTTCTTT. Full variable domain (missing parts from reference TRBV7-9 and TRBJ1-1): DTGVSQNPRHKITKRGQNVTFRCDPISEHNRLYWYRQTLGQGPEFLTYFQNEAQLEKSRLLSDRFSAERPKGSFSTLEIQRTEQGDSAMYLCASSLGDTLNTEAFFGQGTRLTVV.

As concerns this clone: A junction end diverges from the germline sequence, so it may reflect a read error. This chain connects TRBV2 to TRBJ2-7; D might be TRBD2 (5 bases). Germline V CDR1 and CDR2: SNHLY, FYNNEI. The CDR3 covers 13 residues. Written as DNA, the CDR3 is TGTGCCAGCGGTGAGGACTTTTCGTACGAGCAGTACTTC. Translation: CASGEDFSYEQYF. The entire variable domain, with the rest obtained from reference TRBV2 and TRBJ2-7, is as follows: EPEVTQTPSHQVTQMGQEVILRCVPISNHLYFYWYRQILGQKVEFLVSFYNNEISEKSEIFDDQFSVERPDGSNFTLKIRSTKLEDSAMYFCASGEDFSYEQYFGPGTRLTVT.

The V call is TRBV19, the J call TRBJ2-5; D remains unclear. Trimming stripped 6 bases from V and 1 base from J, with 12 bases between. The CDR3 length is 14 residues. From germline, CDR1 is LNHDA and CDR2 SQIVND (reference sequence). The CDR3 sequence is CASRAFTGQETQYF. The CDR3 DNA reads as TGTGCCAGTAGAGCCTTTACGGGCCAAGAGACCCAGTACTTC.

The chain has TRBV18 and TRBJ2-7, with 7 bases matching TRBD1. In germline, CDR1 is KGHSH, CDR2 LQKENI. Trimming cost V 5 bases and J 0 bases; bases outside gene matches: 4. This CDR3 is 14 amino acids long. CDR3 loop: CASSSQGSSYEQYF. The CDR3 DNA reads TGTGCCAGCTCATCACAGGGGTCCTCCTACGAGCAGTACTTC.

This chain connects TRBV2 to TRBJ2-5; TRBD2 aligns across 10 bases. Germline loops: CDR1 SNHLY, CDR2 FYNNEI. V was pared by 2 bases and J by 5 bases, with 5 bases of the junction left unmatched. The CDR3 is 15 residues long. The chain's CDR3 is CASSELAGVLETQYF. The DNA for the CDR3 is TGTGCCAGCAGTGAACTAGCGGGAGTCCTGGAGACCCAGTACTTC.